This entry lists 29 T cell receptor beta chains sequenced from one sample in a study of shared clonotypes between healthy human individuals. Sequencing used immunoSEQ multiplex PCR; TCRdb keeps in-frame clones, though not all of them. The repertoire holds 850,000 to 1,200,000 clones, 65% to 80% seen once, with approximately 1.5% in the top ten. The sample consisted of memory CD4+ T cells sorted from blood. Subset specified: CD45RA-negative fraction. Receptors originate from a man aged 18-30 years in good health.

The V gene is TRBV2, the J gene TRBJ2-2, with a tentative D call TRBD1 (6 bases). CDR1 is SNHLY, CDR2 FYNNEI, per germline. The CDR3 has 15 amino acids. Trimming stripped 6 bases from V and 6 bases from J, with 17 bases between. The CDR3, as DNA: TGTGCCAGCAGGTCGCAACAGGGATTATCCGGGGAGCTGTTTTTT. Residues: CASRSQQGLSGELFF.

V gene TRBV5-4 combines with J gene TRBJ1-6; D remains ambiguous. Germline lookup yields CDR1 SGHNT and CDR2 YYREEE (reference sequence). The V end lost 0 bases, the J end lost 7 bases, and 5 bases lay between the germline ends. This CDR3 is built from 13 residues. CDR3 coding DNA: TGTGCCAGCAGCTTGGGGTTAAATTCACCCCTCCACTTT. It is translated as CASSLGLNSPLHF.

The chain joins TRBV6-1 to TRBJ2-4; D remains ambiguous. The CDR3 is 12 residues long. Trimming removed 7 bases from V and 0 bases from J, with 4 bases in between. Germline V lookup: CDR1 MNHNS, CDR2 SASEGT. This CDR3 reads CASKRAKNIQYF. For the CDR3, the DNA is TGTGCCAGCAAAAGAGCCAAAAACATTCAGTACTTC.

This clone was seen a few times. The chain is built from TRBV19 and TRBJ2-3; TRBD2 matches at 16 bases. V lost 4 bases and J lost 6; bases outside the gene matches: 10. The germline V gene has CDR1 LNHDA and CDR2 SQIVND (reference sequence). The CDR3 sequence is 18 residues long. The CDR3 loop is CASSTKGLAGGPLDTQYF. CDR3 coding DNA: TGTGCCAGTAGTACTAAGGGACTAGCGGGAGGGCCTCTTGATACGCAGTATTTT.

This clone was counted only a few times. This chain links TRBV7-8 with TRBJ2-3; 7 bases fit TRBD1. CDR1 and CDR2 (germline): SGHVS, FQNEAQ. This CDR3 is built from 15 residues. Trimming took 6 bases from V and 2 from J; bases not matched to a gene: 8. CDR3 bases: TGTGCCAGCAGTTTTGACAGGGTTATCACAGATACGCAGTATTTT. Translation gives CASSFDRVITDTQYF.

This clone was observed a handful of times. This sequence joins TRBV5-1 and TRBJ2-1; TRBD2 matches at 9 bases. The CDR3 loop spans 15 amino acids. Germline loops: CDR1 SGHRS, CDR2 YFSETQ. The J segment lost 5 bases and the V segment lost 2 bases, leaving 5 bases of the junction unmatched. The DNA for the CDR3 is TGCGCCAGCAGCTTTAGCGGGAGAGACGACAATGAGCAGTTCTTC. Its translation: CASSFSGRDDNEQFF.

The table lists this clone with a few counts. V is TRBV2 and J is TRBJ2-2, with D possibly being TRBD1 (6 bases). Per the germline V gene, CDR1 is SNHLY and CDR2 is FYNNEI. V was pared by 6 bases and J by 5 bases, with 10 bases between. CDR3 size: 13 residues. CDR3: CASRGADTGELFF. The CDR3 DNA is TGTGCCAGCAGGGGGGCTGATACCGGGGAGCTGTTTTTT. Full variable domain (outside the CDR3, taken from reference TRBV2 and TRBJ2-2): EPEVTQTPSHQVTQMGQEVILRCVPISNHLYFYWYRQILGQKVEFLVSFYNNEISEKSEIFDDQFSVERPDGSNFTLKIRSTKLEDSAMYFCASRGADTGELFFGEGSRLTVL.

V and J are TRBV9 and TRBJ2-7, with D perhaps TRBD1 (6 bases). The CDR3 extends over 15 amino acids. V lost 0 bases and J 3 bases, leaving 13 bases between the germline ends. Germline CDR1 reads SGDLS; CDR2 reads YYNGEE. CDR3 residues: CASSVEAGESYEQYF. CDR3 bases: TGTGCCAGCAGCGTAGAGGCAGGGGAGAGCTACGAGCAGTACTTC.

The chain is built from TRBV7-2 and TRBJ2-7, with D possibly matching TRBD1 (6 bases). Trimming left V 6 bases short and J 2 bases short, with 11 bases between. Germline CDR1 is SGHTA and CDR2 is FQGNSA. This CDR3 is built from 13 residues. CDR3 protein: CASRSTGTYEQYF. In DNA, the CDR3 is TGTGCCAGCAGATCGACAGGTACCTACGAGCAGTACTTC.

The chain uses TRBV4-1 and TRBJ2-3; the D is unclear. Trimming took 0 bases from V and 0 from J, leaving 7 bases between them. This CDR3 comprises 15 residues. Germline CDR1 is MGHRA and CDR2 is YSYEKL. The CDR3 loop reads CASSQEGRSTDTQYF. In DNA, the CDR3 is TGCGCCAGCAGCCAAGAGGGCAGGAGCACAGATACGCAGTATTTT.

This clone was counted a few times. The chain employs TRBV5-1 and TRBJ2-5; a weak D match, TRBD1 (6 bases). From germline, CDR1 is SGHRS and CDR2 YFSETQ. The CDR3 is made up of 18 amino acids. V gave up 3 bases and J gave up 2 bases, with 23 bases separating them. CDR3 protein: CASSSLGLRTDSQETQYF. In nucleotides, the CDR3 is TGCGCCAGCAGCTCTTTGGGCCTACGGACAGACTCACAAGAGACCCAGTACTTC.

The chain uses TRBV5-1 and TRBJ2-3; 8 bases match TRBD1. The trim removed 4 bases at V and 1 base at J, leaving 5 bases unmatched. The length of the CDR3 is 15 residues. Germline CDR1 and CDR2: SGHRS and YFSETQ. CDR3 protein: CASSRGQEGTDTQYF. The DNA of the CDR3 is TGCGCCAGCAGCAGGGGACAGGAGGGCACAGATACGCAGTATTTT.

CDR3 sequence reads: CAISGTGTGSQETQYF. DNA for the CDR3: TGTGCCATCAGTGGGACCGGGACAGGCTCCCAAGAGACCCAGTACTTC. The gene calls are TRBV10-3 and TRBJ2-5; 8 bases line up with TRBD1. The germline CDR1 and CDR2 sequences are ENHRY and SYGVKD. The CDR3 contains 16 residues. V gave up 4 bases and J gave up 1 base; unmatched junction bases: 8.

This chain links TRBV9 with TRBJ2-3; 10 nucleotides align to TRBD2. J was trimmed by 4 bases and V by 0 bases; bases with no gene match: 2. CDR1 SGDLS and CDR2 YYNGEE come from the germline V gene. The CDR3 sequence is 15 residues long. The CDR3, as DNA: TGTGCCAGCAGCGTAGGGAGCGGGAGGGCAGATACGCAGTATTTT. As protein: CASSVGSGRADTQYF.

A remark on this clone: Other DNA sequences in this specimen translate into the identical CDR3. The CDR3 here is CASSLGTRAYEQYF. CDR3 nucleotide sequence: TGTGCCAGCAGCTTGGGGACAAGGGCCTACGAGCAGTACTTC. The chain employs TRBV11-2 and TRBJ2-7; weak D call: TRBD1 (6 bases). The ends were cut back, 3 bases at V and 2 bases at J, with 11 bases in the middle. Germline values: CDR1 SGHAT, CDR2 FQNNGV. The CDR3 sequence is 14 residues long.

In its sample, this clone was seen once. This chain connects TRBV5-6 to TRBJ1-2; TRBD1 might be the D (5 bases). CDR1 is SGHDT and CDR2 is YYEEEE in the germline V gene. This CDR3 contains 14 residues. V shed 0 bases and J shed 3 bases, with 9 bases lying between them. CDR3 region: CASSLVSTDYGYTF. The DNA of the CDR3 is TGTGCCAGCAGCTTGGTGTCGACAGACTATGGCTACACCTTC.

The V gene is TRBV11-2, the J gene TRBJ2-7; 9 bases fit TRBD1. V lost 5 bases, J lost 2 bases, and 4 bases stayed unmatched. There are 14 residues in the CDR3. CDR1 is SGHAT, CDR2 FQNNGV, per germline. The CDR3 is CASSQQGAAYEQYF. In nucleotides, the CDR3 is TGTGCCAGCAGCCAACAGGGGGCCGCCTACGAGCAGTACTTC.

The chain employs TRBV4-3 and TRBJ1-3; D not certain. V gave up 0 bases and J gave up 0 bases, with 9 bases separating them. Germline V gene data show CDR1 as LGHNA and CDR2 as YSLEER. The CDR3 extends over 16 amino acids. CDR3 bases: TGCGCCAGCAGCCAAGATCATACTTACTCTGGAAACACCATATATTTT. Protein: CASSQDHTYSGNTIYF.

With respect to this clone: This CDR3 is also generated by other DNA sequences in the sample. The chain links TRBV5-1 to TRBJ2-5; D might be TRBD2 (6 bases). Germline lookup yields CDR1 SGHRS and CDR2 YFSETQ. This CDR3 has 16 amino acids. The V and J ends lost 0 bases and 1 base respectively, with 13 bases between them. The CDR3 coding sequence is TGCGCCAGCAGCTTGGGGGGCCGGGACTCCCAAGAGACCCAGTACTTC. Protein: CASSLGGRDSQETQYF.

Remarks on this clone: This specimen includes other DNA sequences encoding the same CDR3. This chain's CDR3 is CASRDRENSPLHF. As DNA, the CDR3 is TGTGCCAGCAGGGACAGAGAAAATTCACCCCTCCACTTT. V and J are TRBV2 and TRBJ1-6; TRBD1 might be the D (6 bases). V was cut by 6 bases and J by 7 bases, with 10 bases left in between. Germline V gene lookup returns CDR1 SNHLY and CDR2 FYNNEI. This CDR3 has 13 amino acids.

This clone was recorded once. This rearrangement joins TRBV18 to TRBJ1-1; perhaps TRBD1 as D (5 bases). Trimming removed 2 bases at V and 4 bases at J, with 26 bases between. Germline V CDR1 and CDR2: KGHSH, LQKENI. CDR3 length: 19 amino acids. The CDR3 here is CASSPGAGSFGRGSTEAFF. The CDR3 DNA sequence: TGTGCCAGCTCACCAGGGGCAGGGAGTTTCGGGAGGGGCAGCACTGAAGCTTTCTTT.

This clone came up many times. The rearrangement uses TRBV6-1 and TRBJ1-4; D is ambiguous. Looked up from germline, CDR1 is MNHNS and CDR2 is SASEGT. The CDR3 sequence is 15 residues long. Trimming removed 7 bases from V and 3 bases from J, with 15 bases in between. CDR3 DNA sequence: TGTGCCAGCACCTTGAACGTGGGAGCTAATGAAAAACTGTTTTTT. Translated, it gives CASTLNVGANEKLFF.

The V gene is TRBV5-1, the J gene TRBJ1-1; D possibly corresponds to TRBD1 (6 bases). This CDR3 has 14 residues. The V end lost 3 bases, the J end lost 11 bases, and 20 bases lay between the germline ends. CDR1 is SGHRS and CDR2 is YFSETQ in the germline V gene. DNA for the CDR3: TGCGCCAGCAGCTCCCGCCAGGGGTTCCCTGGGGCTTTCTTT. Translating gives CASSSRQGFPGAFF. Using reference TRBV5-1 and TRBJ1-1 for the parts outside the CDR3, the full variable domain is KAGVTQTPRYLIKTRGQQVTLSCSPISGHRSVSWYQQTPGQGLQFLFEYFSETQRNKGNFPGRFSGRQFSNSRSEMNVSTLELGDSALYLCASSSRQGFPGAFFGQGTRLTVV.

This chain joins TRBV18 and TRBJ1-3, with D maybe TRBD1 (5 bases). Germline V gene lookup returns CDR1 KGHSH and CDR2 LQKENI. This CDR3 is built from 19 residues. V lost 4 bases to trimming and J lost 4 bases, with 26 bases between them. CDR3 in DNA: TGTGCCAGCTCACACTGGGACCGAGGCAAGCTGCATCGAGGAAACACCATATATTTT. Amino acids: CASSHWDRGKLHRGNTIYF.

This clone was picked up a small number of times. One end of the junction does not line up with germline, which may come from a read error. J is TRBJ2-5 and V is TRBV7-7; TRBD2 aligns across 8 bases. The CDR3 length is 16 residues. CDR1 and CDR2 from the germline V gene are SSHAT and FNYEAQ (reference sequence). This CDR3 reads CASSDRMAGGLETQYF. In DNA form, the CDR3 reads TGTGCTAGCAGCGACCGAATGGCGGGGGGCCTAGAGACCCAGTACTTC. The full variable domain, completed using reference TRBV7-7 and TRBJ2-5, is GAGVSQSPRYKVTKRGQDVTLRCDPISSHATLYWYQQALGQGPEFLTYFNYEAQPDKSGLPSDRFSAERPEGSISTLTIQRTEQRDSAMYRCASSDRMAGGLETQYFGPGTRLLVL.

The chain joins TRBV19 to TRBJ2-7; 8 positions agree with TRBD2. This CDR3 is 17 amino acids long. The V and J ends lost 1 base and 4 bases, in that order; junction bases with no gene match: 12. Germline V lookup: CDR1 LNHDA, CDR2 SQIVND (reference sequence). The CDR3: CASSIVAGGRFDYEQYF. CDR3 in DNA: TGTGCCAGTAGTATAGTTGCCGGCGGGAGGTTCGATTACGAGCAGTACTTC.

The chain has TRBV7-9 and TRBJ2-3, with D possibly matching TRBD2 (7 bases). The germline CDR1 and CDR2 sequences are SEHNR and FQNEAQ (reference sequence). The CDR3 has 15 residues. V was clipped by 5 bases and J by 3 bases, with 15 bases between them. This chain's CDR3 is CASSPRGRDTDTQYF. The CDR3 DNA reads as TGTGCCAGCAGCCCTAGGGGGAGGGATACAGATACGCAGTATTTT. Variable domain in full (rest from reference TRBV7-9 and TRBJ2-3): DTGVSQNPRHKITKRGQNVTFRCDPISEHNRLYWYRQTLGQGPEFLTYFQNEAQLEKSRLLSDRFSAERPKGSFSTLEIQRTEQGDSAMYLCASSPRGRDTDTQYFGPGTRLTVL.

The rearrangement joins TRBV5-1 to TRBJ2-1, with 11 positions matching TRBD2. This CDR3 spans 19 amino acids. Germline CDR1 is SGHRS and CDR2 is YFSETQ. Losses at the gene ends were 4 bases for V and 0 bases for J; bases not matched to a gene: 12. CDR3 in amino acids: CASSDSGRAGLSSYNEQFF. DNA of the CDR3: TGCGCCAGCAGCGATAGCGGGAGGGCCGGTCTTAGCTCCTACAATGAGCAGTTCTTC.

The genes are TRBV5-1 and TRBJ2-7; a weak D match, TRBD2 (5 bases). Germline V gene data show CDR1 as SGHRS and CDR2 as YFSETQ. Trimming cost V 0 bases and J 3 bases, with 19 bases left between them. CDR3 length: 17 residues. In DNA form, the CDR3 reads TGCGCCAGCAGCTTGGAACCCCCGGGTCAGAGGGTCTACGAGCAGTACTTC. Amino acids: CASSLEPPGQRVYEQYF.